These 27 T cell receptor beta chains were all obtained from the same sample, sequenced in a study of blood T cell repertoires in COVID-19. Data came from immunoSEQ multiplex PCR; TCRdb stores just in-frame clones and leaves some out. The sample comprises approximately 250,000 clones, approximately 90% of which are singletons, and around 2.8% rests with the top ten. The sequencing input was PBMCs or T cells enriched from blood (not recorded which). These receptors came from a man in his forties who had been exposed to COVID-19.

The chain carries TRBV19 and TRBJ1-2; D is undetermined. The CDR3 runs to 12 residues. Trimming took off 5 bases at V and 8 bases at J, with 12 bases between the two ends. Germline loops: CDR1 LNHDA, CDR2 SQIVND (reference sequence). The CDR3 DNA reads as TGTGCCAGTAGTCATGGACTCAACGGCTACACCTTC. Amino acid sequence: CASSHGLNGYTF.

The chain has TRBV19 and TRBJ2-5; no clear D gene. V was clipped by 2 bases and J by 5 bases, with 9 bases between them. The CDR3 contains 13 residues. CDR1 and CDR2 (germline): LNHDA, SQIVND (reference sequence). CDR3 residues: CASSILDSETQYF. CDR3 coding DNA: TGTGCCAGTAGTATACTAGATTCGGAGACCCAGTACTTC. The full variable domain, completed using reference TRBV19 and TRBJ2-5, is DGGITQSPKYLFRKEGQNVTLSCEQNLNHDAMYWYRQDPGQGLRLIYYSQIVNDFQKGDIAEGYSVSREKKESFPLTVTSAQKNPTAFYLCASSILDSETQYFGPGTRLLVL.

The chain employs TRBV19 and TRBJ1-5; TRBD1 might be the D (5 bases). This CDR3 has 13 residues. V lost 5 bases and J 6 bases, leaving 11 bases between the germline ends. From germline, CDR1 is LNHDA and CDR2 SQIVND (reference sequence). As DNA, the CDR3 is TGTGCCAGTAGTCAAACAGGCTCTCAGCCCCAGCATTTT. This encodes CASSQTGSQPQHF.

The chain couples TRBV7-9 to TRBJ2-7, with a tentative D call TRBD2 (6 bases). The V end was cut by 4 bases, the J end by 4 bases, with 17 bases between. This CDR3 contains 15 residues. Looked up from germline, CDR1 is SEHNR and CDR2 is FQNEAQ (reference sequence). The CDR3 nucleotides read TGTGCCAGCAGCTCTCACCGGGACTTCTCTTACGAGCAGTACTTC. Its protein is CASSSHRDFSYEQYF.

CDR3 nucleotides: TGTGCCACCAGTGATGCCACAGGGGGCACTGAGCAGTTCTTC. Residues: CATSDATGGTEQFF. The V and J genes are TRBV24-1 and TRBJ2-1; 9 nucleotides match TRBD1. Germline V gene lookup returns CDR1 KGHDR and CDR2 SFDVKD. The CDR3 is 14 residues long. The J segment lost 9 bases and the V segment lost 3 bases, leaving 5 bases of the junction unmatched.

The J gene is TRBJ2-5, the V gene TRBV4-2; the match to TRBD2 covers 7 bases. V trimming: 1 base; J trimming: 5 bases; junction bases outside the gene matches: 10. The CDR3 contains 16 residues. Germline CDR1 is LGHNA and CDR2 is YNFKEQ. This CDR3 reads CASSQALAGVRETQYF. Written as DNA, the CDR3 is TGTGCCAGCAGCCAAGCCTTGGCGGGAGTGCGGGAGACCCAGTACTTC.

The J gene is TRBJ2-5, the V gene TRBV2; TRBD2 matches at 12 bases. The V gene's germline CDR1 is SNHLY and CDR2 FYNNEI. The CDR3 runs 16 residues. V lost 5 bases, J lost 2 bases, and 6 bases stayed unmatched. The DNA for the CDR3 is TGTGCCAGCAGTCCAACTAGCGGGAGGCTGCAAGAGACCCAGTACTTC. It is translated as CASSPTSGRLQETQYF.

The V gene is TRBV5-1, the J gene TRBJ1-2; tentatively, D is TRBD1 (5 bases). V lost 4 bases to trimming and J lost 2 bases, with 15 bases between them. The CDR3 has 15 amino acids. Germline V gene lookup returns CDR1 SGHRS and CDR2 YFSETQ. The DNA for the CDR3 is TGCGCCAGCAGCCAAAGCCACCCAGGGAACTATGGCTACACCTTC. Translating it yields CASSQSHPGNYGYTF.

The CDR3 DNA reads as TGTGCCAGCAGCTTAAGGGTCGCGACTACCCCCTCCTACAATGAGCAGTTCTTC. Protein: CASSLRVATTPSYNEQFF. The V and J genes are TRBV7-9 and TRBJ2-1; the D gene is possibly TRBD2 (5 bases). Deletions cut 2 bases from V and 0 bases from J, with 17 bases between. Germline CDR1 is SEHNR and CDR2 is FQNEAQ (reference sequence). This CDR3 has 18 amino acids.

CDR3 loop: CASIPGSGSHSNTGELFF. The CDR3 coding sequence is TGTGCCAGCATCCCGGGTAGCGGGAGTCACTCGAACACCGGGGAGCTGTTTTTT. The chain has TRBV11-2 and TRBJ2-2; TRBD2 matches 9 bases. This CDR3 has 18 amino acids. With V trimmed by 7 bases and J by 0 bases, 12 bases remained unmatched. Per the germline V gene, CDR1 is SGHAT and CDR2 is FQNNGV.

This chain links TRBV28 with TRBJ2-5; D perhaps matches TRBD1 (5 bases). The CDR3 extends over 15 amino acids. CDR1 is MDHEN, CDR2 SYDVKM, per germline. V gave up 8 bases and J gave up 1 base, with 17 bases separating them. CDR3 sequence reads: CASQPMDKLQETQYF. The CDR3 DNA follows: TGTGCCAGCCAACCGATGGACAAACTCCAAGAGACCCAGTACTTC.

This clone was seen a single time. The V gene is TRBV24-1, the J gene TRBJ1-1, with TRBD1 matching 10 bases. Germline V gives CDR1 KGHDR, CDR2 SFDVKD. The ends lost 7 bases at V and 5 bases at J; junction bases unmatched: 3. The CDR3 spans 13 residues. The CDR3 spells CATRDRGGTEAFF. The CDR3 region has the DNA TGTGCCACCAGGGACAGGGGGGGAACTGAAGCTTTCTTT.

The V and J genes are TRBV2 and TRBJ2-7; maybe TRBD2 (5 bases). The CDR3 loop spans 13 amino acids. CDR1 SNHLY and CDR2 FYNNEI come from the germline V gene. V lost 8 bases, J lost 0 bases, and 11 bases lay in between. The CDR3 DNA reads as TGTGCCAGCCATTCGGGGTTCTCCTACGAGCAGTACTTC. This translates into CASHSGFSYEQYF.

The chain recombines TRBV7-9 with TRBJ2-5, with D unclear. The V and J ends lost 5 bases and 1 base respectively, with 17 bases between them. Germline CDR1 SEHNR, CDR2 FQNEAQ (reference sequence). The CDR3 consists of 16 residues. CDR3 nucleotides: TGTGCCAGCAGCGCCCGCGGAGTTGTTGGCCAAGAGACCCAGTACTTC. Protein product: CASSARGVVGQETQYF.

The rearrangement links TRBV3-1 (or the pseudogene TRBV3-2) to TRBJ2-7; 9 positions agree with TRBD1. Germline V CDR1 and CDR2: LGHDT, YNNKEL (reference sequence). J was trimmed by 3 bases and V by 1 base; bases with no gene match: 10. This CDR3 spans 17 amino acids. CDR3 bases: TGTGCCAGCAGCCAAGGAACTGGACAGGGGCCCTTCTACGAGCAGTACTTC. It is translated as CASSQGTGQGPFYEQYF.

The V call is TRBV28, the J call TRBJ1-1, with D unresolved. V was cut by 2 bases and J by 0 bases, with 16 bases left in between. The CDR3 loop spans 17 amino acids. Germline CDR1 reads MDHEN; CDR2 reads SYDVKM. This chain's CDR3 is CASSLSPAKRLNTEAFF. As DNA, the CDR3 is TGTGCCAGCAGTTTAAGTCCGGCAAAGCGATTGAACACTGAAGCTTTCTTT.

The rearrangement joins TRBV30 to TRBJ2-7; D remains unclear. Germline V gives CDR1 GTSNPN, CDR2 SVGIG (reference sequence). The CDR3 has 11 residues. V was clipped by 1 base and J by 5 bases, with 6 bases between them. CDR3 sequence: CAWSGLNEQYF. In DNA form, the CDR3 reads TGTGCCTGGAGTGGACTCAACGAGCAGTACTTC.

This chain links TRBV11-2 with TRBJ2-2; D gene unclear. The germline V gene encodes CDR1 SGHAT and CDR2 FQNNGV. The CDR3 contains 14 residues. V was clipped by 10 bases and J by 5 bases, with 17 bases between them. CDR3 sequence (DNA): TGTGCCACCCAGTTGATCAGTAAAACCGGGGAGCTGTTTTTT. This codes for CATQLISKTGELFF.

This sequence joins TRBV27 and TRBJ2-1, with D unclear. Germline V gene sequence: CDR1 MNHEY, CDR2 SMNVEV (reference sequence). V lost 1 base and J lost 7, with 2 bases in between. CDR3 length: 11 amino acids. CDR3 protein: CASSLLNEQFF. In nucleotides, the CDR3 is TGTGCCAGCAGTTTATTAAATGAGCAGTTCTTC.

The CDR3 region has the DNA TGTGCCAGCAGTTTAGAGCGGCTTGTTAACACAGATACGCAGTATTTT. Translation gives CASSLERLVNTDTQYF. V and J are TRBV28 and TRBJ2-3; the D gene is possibly TRBD2 (5 bases). The CDR3 totals 16 residues. The germline CDR1 and CDR2 sequences are MDHEN and SYDVKM. V was trimmed by 2 bases and J by 2 bases, leaving 14 bases between them. Supplemented by reference TRBV28 and TRBJ2-3, the full variable domain reads DVKVTQSSRYLVKRTGEKVFLECVQDMDHENMFWYRQDPGLGLRLIYFSYDVKMKEKGDIPEGYSVSREKKERFSLILESASTNQTSMYLCASSLERLVNTDTQYFGPGTRLTVL.

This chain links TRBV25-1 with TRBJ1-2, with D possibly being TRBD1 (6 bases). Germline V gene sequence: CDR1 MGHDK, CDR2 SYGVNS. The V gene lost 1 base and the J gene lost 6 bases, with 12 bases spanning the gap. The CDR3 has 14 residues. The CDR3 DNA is TGTGCCAGCAGTGAATTAAGGACAGCCGATGGCTACACCTTC. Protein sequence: CASSELRTADGYTF.

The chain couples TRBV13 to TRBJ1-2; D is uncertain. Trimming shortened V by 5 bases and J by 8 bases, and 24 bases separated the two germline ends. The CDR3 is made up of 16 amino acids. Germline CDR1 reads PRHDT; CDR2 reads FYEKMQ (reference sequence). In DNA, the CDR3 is TGTGCCAGCAGCCTAGCGTCGGCCAAGTGGGCCTACGGCTACACCTTC. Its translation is CASSLASAKWAYGYTF.

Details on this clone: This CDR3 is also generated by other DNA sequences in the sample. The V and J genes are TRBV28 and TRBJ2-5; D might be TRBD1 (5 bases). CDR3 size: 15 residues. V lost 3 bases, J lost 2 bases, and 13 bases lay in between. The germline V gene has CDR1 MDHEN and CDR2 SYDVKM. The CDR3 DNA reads TGTGCCAGCAGTTTTGGTTTGGCAGGGCAAGAGACCCAGTACTTC. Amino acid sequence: CASSFGLAGQETQYF. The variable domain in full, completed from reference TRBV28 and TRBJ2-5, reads DVKVTQSSRYLVKRTGEKVFLECVQDMDHENMFWYRQDPGLGLRLIYFSYDVKMKEKGDIPEGYSVSREKKERFSLILESASTNQTSMYLCASSFGLAGQETQYFGPGTRLLVL.

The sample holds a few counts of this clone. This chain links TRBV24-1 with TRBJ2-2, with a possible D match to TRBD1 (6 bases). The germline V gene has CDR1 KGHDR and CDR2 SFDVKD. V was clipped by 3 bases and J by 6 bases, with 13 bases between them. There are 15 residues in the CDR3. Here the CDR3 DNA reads TGTGCCACCAGTGATGGGACACGACATGCCGGGGAGCTGTTTTTT. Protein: CATSDGTRHAGELFF.

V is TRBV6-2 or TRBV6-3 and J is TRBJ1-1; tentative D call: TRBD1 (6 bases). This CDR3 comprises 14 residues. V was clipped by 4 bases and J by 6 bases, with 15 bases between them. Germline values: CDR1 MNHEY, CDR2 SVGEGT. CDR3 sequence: CASSFQGQKAEAFF. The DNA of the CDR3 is TGTGCCAGCAGTTTCCAAGGACAGAAGGCTGAAGCTTTCTTT.

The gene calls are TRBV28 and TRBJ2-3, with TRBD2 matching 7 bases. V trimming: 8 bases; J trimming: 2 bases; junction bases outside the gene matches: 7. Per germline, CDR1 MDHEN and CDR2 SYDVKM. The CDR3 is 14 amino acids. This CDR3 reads CASRPAGLTDTQYF. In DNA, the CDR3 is TGTGCCAGCCGACCAGCGGGGCTCACAGATACGCAGTATTTT.

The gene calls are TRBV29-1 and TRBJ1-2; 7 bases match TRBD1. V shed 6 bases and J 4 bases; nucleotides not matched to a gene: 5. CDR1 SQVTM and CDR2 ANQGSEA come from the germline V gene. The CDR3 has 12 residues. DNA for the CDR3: TGCAGCGTACGACAGGGAGCCTATGGCTACACCTTC. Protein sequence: CSVRQGAYGYTF.